This T cell receptor beta chain originates from a study of immune evolution from preneoplasia to lung adenocarcinoma. Patients had resection in Japan or China between the mid-2010s and the late 2010s. Two lung cancer pathologists independently confirmed each histologic diagnosis. Measured with immunoSEQ multiplex PCR; TCRdb has only the in-frame clones, and not every one. The table lists about 10,000 clones, about 79% of them singletons, with about 4% in the top ten. The V end was cut by 5 bases, the J end by 3 bases, with 11 bases between. CDR3 length equals 14 residues. Germline V gene data show CDR1 as MDHEN and CDR2 as SYDVKM.

The sequence was obtained from a person aged 55-80 years with lung adenocarcinoma. The gene calls are TRBV28 and TRBJ2-1, with D tentatively TRBD1 (6 bases). The specimen sequenced was FFPE minimally invasive lung adenocarcinoma tissue. The CDR3 region is CASSQGWVYNEQFF. CDR3 DNA sequence: TGTGCCAGCAGTCAGGGGTGGGTCTACAATGAGCAGTTCTTC.